These 32 T cell receptor beta chains came from one sample sequenced in a study of vaccination effects on CD4 cells after COVID-19. Viral peptide pool expansion of antigen-specific CD4+ T cells preceded sequencing in the ViraFEST assay. Cultured cells yielded isolated CD4+ T cells after 10 to 11 days. Vaccinated participants had no history of SARS-CoV-2 infection and tested negative for nucleocapsid antibodies. TCRdb's table, derived via immunoSEQ multiplex PCR, lists solely in-frame clones and lacks some. The sample yields around 71,000 clones, over 65% seen once. No antigen has been assigned to these receptors. The sample in question was CD4+ T cells from PBMCs cultured with HCoV-OC43 spike peptides, obtained before COVID-19 vaccination. Stated subset: HCoV-OC43 spike overlapping peptide pool stimulation. The receptors shown here come from a human donor who received a COVID-19 vaccine.

Written as DNA, the CDR3 is TGTGCCAGCAGGGCGGACGTTTCACCCCTCCACTTT. It codes for CASRADVSPLHF. The chain carries TRBV3-1 (or the pseudogene TRBV3-2) and TRBJ1-6; D uncertain. This CDR3 is 12 amino acids long. Germline-derived CDR1 and CDR2 are LGHDT and YNNKEL (reference sequence). The V gene lost 6 bases and the J gene lost 9 bases, with 9 bases spanning the gap.

This chain connects TRBV5-1 to TRBJ2-7, with TRBD1 identical over 8 bases. There are 11 residues in the CDR3. CDR1 SGHRS and CDR2 YFSETQ come from the germline V gene. Trimming cost V 4 bases and J 13 bases; bases outside gene matches: 7. The CDR3 sequence is CASSLDRAPYV. CDR3 in DNA: TGCGCCAGCAGCCTGGACAGGGCGCCTTACGTC.

The chain employs TRBV4-1 and TRBJ1-6; 7 nucleotides match TRBD1. The CDR3 length is 15 residues. Germline CDR1 MGHRA, CDR2 YSYEKL. V trimming: 1 base; J trimming: 7 bases; junction bases outside the gene matches: 4. The chain's CDR3 is CASSQAQGSNSPLHF. CDR3 nucleotides: TGCGCCAGCAGCCAAGCACAGGGGTCAAATTCACCCCTCCACTTT.

This clone occurred a few times. The chain joins TRBV6-2 or TRBV6-3 to TRBJ2-7; weak D call: TRBD2 (5 bases). Deletions cut 2 bases from V and 3 bases from J, with 11 bases between. Germline V CDR1 and CDR2: MNHEY, SVGEGT. CDR3 size: 14 residues. The CDR3 region is CASSYDRGNYEQYV. CDR3 bases: TGTGCCAGCAGTTACGATCGGGGAAACTACGAGCAGTACGTC.

The chain carries TRBV6-5 and TRBJ2-3; no clear D. Trimming left V 6 bases short and J 3 bases short, with 16 bases between. Germline V gene sequence: CDR1 MNHEY, CDR2 SVGAGI. This CDR3 is 15 amino acids long. In DNA, the CDR3 is TGTGCCAGCAGCGGACCCCCCACACGAACAGATACGCAGTATTTT. It is translated as CASSGPPTRTDTQYF.

Details on this clone: The junction differs from germline at one of its ends, possibly a read error. This chain uses TRBV18 with TRBJ2-1, with 8 bases aligning to TRBD2. The CDR3 spans 14 residues. The germline CDR1 and CDR2 sequences are KGHSH and LQKENI. The CDR3 DNA is TGTGCCAGCTCTCCACTAAGCGGGGGAAATGAGCAGTTCTTC. Translated, it gives CASSPLSGGNEQFF.

This chain's CDR3 is CASSPTRDGELFF. Here the CDR3 DNA reads TGTGCCAGCAGCCCAACGCGGGACGGGGAGCTGTTTTTT. This chain links TRBV14 with TRBJ2-2, with D tentatively TRBD2 (6 bases). Looked up from germline, CDR1 is SGHDN and CDR2 is FVKESK. Trimming stripped 4 bases from V and 7 bases from J, with 10 bases between. The CDR3 is made up of 13 amino acids.

As to this clone: Other DNA sequences within the sample encode an identical CDR3. V usage is TRBV19 and J usage is TRBJ2-6, with D possibly matching TRBD2 (6 bases). Germline V gene data show CDR1 as LNHDA and CDR2 as SQIVND (reference sequence). Trimming cost V 3 bases and J 1 base, with 7 bases left between them. There are 15 residues in the CDR3. The CDR3 nucleotides read TGTGCCAGTAGTATCGGGGGTTCTGGGGCCAACGTCCTGACTTTC. It encodes CASSIGGSGANVLTF. The variable domain in full, completed from reference TRBV19 and TRBJ2-6, reads DGGITQSPKYLFRKEGQNVTLSCEQNLNHDAMYWYRQDPGQGLRLIYYSQIVNDFQKGDIAEGYSVSREKKESFPLTVTSAQKNPTAFYLCASSIGGSGANVLTFGAGSRLTVL.

This clone came up a few times. The chain links TRBV3-1 (or the pseudogene TRBV3-2) to TRBJ2-7, with TRBD1 matching 9 bases. The CDR3 contains 14 residues. Germline V lookup: CDR1 LGHDT, CDR2 YNNKEL (reference sequence). With V trimmed by 5 bases and J by 5 bases, 7 bases remained unmatched. CDR3 in DNA: TGTGCCAGCAGCAGTGCGGGACAGGGACACGAGCAGTACGTC. Its protein is CASSSAGQGHEQYV.

CDR3 in amino acids: CASSSDRNNQPQHF. Here the CDR3 DNA reads TGTGCCAGCAGTTCCGACAGGAACAATCAGCCCCAGCATTTT. The chain uses TRBV2 and TRBJ1-5; D is possibly TRBD1 (6 bases). The CDR3 loop spans 14 amino acids. CDR1 and CDR2 (germline): SNHLY, FYNNEI. V was trimmed by 5 bases and J by 3 bases, leaving 11 bases between them.

The V call is TRBV2, the J call TRBJ2-7; D is possibly TRBD2 (6 bases). Germline V gene lookup returns CDR1 SNHLY and CDR2 FYNNEI. This CDR3 contains 13 residues. Deletions cut 4 bases from V and 3 bases from J, with 10 bases between. The CDR3 here is CASSARRDYEQYV. Written as DNA, the CDR3 is TGTGCCAGCAGTGCGCGGCGGGACTACGAGCAGTACGTC.

V gene TRBV6-5 combines with J gene TRBJ2-3; tentatively, D is TRBD2 (6 bases). CDR1 and CDR2 from the germline V gene are MNHEY and SVGAGI. The germline V and J ends were trimmed by 2 bases and 4 bases, with 13 bases remaining between them. CDR3 length: 15 residues. CDR3 DNA sequence: TGTGCCAGCAGTTACGTTGGCGGGGAGGCAGATACGCAGTATTTT. This codes for CASSYVGGEADTQYF.

This chain uses TRBV5-4 with TRBJ2-2; D is unresolved. CDR1 is SGHNT and CDR2 is YYREEE in the germline V gene (reference sequence). Trimming took 1 base from V and 7 from J, leaving 8 bases between them. CDR3 length: 13 residues. In nucleotides, the CDR3 is TGTGCCAGCAGCTTGCTCGTTAACGGGGAGCTGTTTTTT. Amino acid sequence: CASSLLVNGELFF.

V usage is TRBV20-1 and J usage is TRBJ2-2, with unresolved D. The CDR3 has 15 residues. V lost 3 bases and J 3 bases, leaving 14 bases between the germline ends. From germline, CDR1 is DFQATT and CDR2 SNEGSKA (reference sequence). CDR3 protein: CSASALDWDTGELFF. In nucleotides, the CDR3 is TGCAGTGCTAGTGCCCTCGACTGGGACACCGGGGAGCTGTTTTTT.

The genes are TRBV24-1 and TRBJ2-6; 9 bases are a match to TRBD1. Germline CDR1 reads KGHDR; CDR2 reads SFDVKD. The length of the CDR3 is 20 residues. V dropped 2 bases and J dropped 0; count of bases not matched to a gene: 10. The CDR3 DNA reads as TGTGCCACCAGTGATTCGTCCGGGACAGGGTTAGACTCTGGGGCCAACGTCCTGACTTTC. Its protein product is CATSDSSGTGLDSGANVLTF.

The chain couples TRBV25-1 to TRBJ2-3, with 9 bases identical to TRBD2. Trimming cost V 3 bases and J 4 bases; bases outside gene matches: 8. The CDR3 extends over 16 amino acids. The germline gives CDR1 MGHDK, CDR2 SYGVNS. The CDR3 here is CASSETLGGGADTQYF. For the CDR3, the DNA is TGTGCCAGCAGTGAGACGCTCGGCGGGGGGGCAGATACGCAGTATTTT.

V gene TRBV27 combines with J gene TRBJ1-4, with D hard to call. Trimming cost V 0 bases and J 8 bases, with 13 bases left between them. Germline lookup yields CDR1 MNHEY and CDR2 SMNVEV (reference sequence). CDR3 length: 15 amino acids. CDR3 nucleotides: TGTGCCAGCAGTTTATCAGCCCGGTTTCAAGAAAAACTGTTTTTT. This codes for CASSLSARFQEKLFF.

The rearrangement uses TRBV5-1 and TRBJ2-1; D possibly corresponds to TRBD1 (6 bases). The CDR3 is made up of 15 amino acids. Germline-derived CDR1 and CDR2 are SGHRS and YFSETQ. Trimming removed 2 bases at V and 3 bases at J, with 12 bases between. The CDR3 region has the DNA TGCGCCAGCAGCTTTCAGGGGCAGCTCTACAATGAGCAGTTCTTC. Translation gives CASSFQGQLYNEQFF.

The J gene is TRBJ1-2, the V gene TRBV12-3 or TRBV12-4, with unresolved D. The V end lost 5 bases, the J end lost 4 bases, and 8 bases lay between the germline ends. The CDR3 is 12 residues long. The CDR3 region is CASSRPGYGYTF. CDR3 bases: TGTGCCAGCAGTCGACCGGGCTATGGCTACACCTTC.

The chain recombines TRBV5-6 with TRBJ2-3, with a weak D call TRBD2 (7 bases). Germline lookup yields CDR1 SGHDT and CDR2 YYEEEE. With 2 bases removed from V and 8 bases from J, the gap between germline ends came to 12 bases. CDR3 length: 13 amino acids. CDR3 in DNA: TGTGCCAGCAGCTTAGGGGGGGGTGCTACGCAGTATTTT. Its translation is CASSLGGGATQYF. Supplemented by reference TRBV5-6 and TRBJ2-3, the full variable domain reads DAGVTQSPTHLIKTRGQQVTLRCSPKSGHDTVSWYQQALGQGPQFIFQYYEEEERQRGNFPDRFSGHQFPNYSSELNVNALLLGDSALYLCASSLGGGATQYFGPGTRLTVL.

This chain joins TRBV5-1 and TRBJ2-5; TRBD1 matches at 7 bases. V lost 4 bases to trimming and J lost 2 bases; unmatched junction nucleotides: 2. CDR3 length equals 13 residues. The germline CDR1 and CDR2 sequences are SGHRS and YFSETQ. The CDR3 is CASSPTGQETQYF. For the CDR3, the DNA is TGCGCCAGCAGCCCGACAGGGCAAGAGACCCAGTACTTC.

This chain connects TRBV6-5 to TRBJ2-7; the D is unclear. The germline CDR1 and CDR2 sequences are MNHEY and SVGAGI. V was pared by 6 bases and J by 0 bases, with 12 bases between. This CDR3 has 14 residues. In DNA form, the CDR3 reads TGTGCCAGCAGGGCAACAGCCTACTCCTACGAGCAGTACGTC. Amino acids: CASRATAYSYEQYV.

The genes are TRBV7-2 and TRBJ2-3; a possible D gene is TRBD2 (6 bases). The CDR3 runs to 17 residues. V lost 3 bases to trimming and J lost 5 bases, with 21 bases between them. The germline CDR1 and CDR2 sequences are SGHTA and FQGNSA. CDR3 DNA sequence: TGTGCCAGCAGCTTTAGTCCGTCTGGAGGGGCGAGAGATACGCAGTATTTT. Translated, it gives CASSFSPSGGARDTQYF.

The rearrangement uses TRBV7-3 and TRBJ2-3; perhaps D is TRBD1 or TRBD2 (6 bases each). Germline lookup yields CDR1 SGHTA and CDR2 FQGTGA. V shed 5 bases and J shed 5 bases, with 11 bases lying between them. CDR3 length: 13 residues. The CDR3 spells CASSRGGGDTQYF. The CDR3 coding sequence is TGTGCCAGCAGCCGAGGAGGGGGAGATACGCAGTATTTT.

V and J are TRBV29-1 and TRBJ2-7; TRBD1 matches at 8 bases. The CDR3 contains 12 residues. Germline CDR1 SQVTM, CDR2 ANQGSEA. V lost 7 bases, J lost 5 bases, and 7 bases stayed unmatched. CDR3 sequence (DNA): TGCAGCGCCTCGTCAGGGGGCCACGAGCAGTACGTC. Encoded protein: CSASSGGHEQYV.

The sample holds a few counts of this clone. The chain recombines TRBV4-1 with TRBJ2-2; D tentatively reads TRBD1 or TRBD2 (5 bases each). CDR3 size: 16 residues. CDR1 is MGHRA and CDR2 is YSYEKL in the germline V gene. The V end lost 0 bases, the J end lost 1 base, and 9 bases lay between the germline ends. CDR3 residues: CASSQDSGRNTGELFF. CDR3 DNA: TGCGCCAGCAGCCAAGACTCGGGACGGAACACCGGGGAGCTGTTTTTT.

This chain connects TRBV7-2 to TRBJ1-2, with D unresolved. The CDR3 is 14 residues long. From germline, CDR1 is SGHTA and CDR2 FQGNSA. The germline V and J ends were trimmed by 5 bases and 2 bases, with 12 bases remaining between them. The CDR3 spells CASSEAGINYGYTF. The CDR3 DNA reads as TGTGCCAGCAGCGAAGCCGGGATCAACTATGGCTACACCTTC.

The CDR3 DNA follows: TGTGCCAGCAGCTTACTAGGGCAGCACACTGAAGCTTTCTTT. This gives the protein CASSLLGQHTEAFF. The chain carries TRBV7-3 and TRBJ1-1; D call uncertain. CDR1 is SGHTA and CDR2 is FQGTGA in the germline V gene. Trimming removed 2 bases from V and 3 bases from J, with 10 bases in between. The CDR3 extends over 14 amino acids.

The chain is built from TRBV3-1 (or the pseudogene TRBV3-2) and TRBJ1-5; D gene unclear. Germline CDR1 and CDR2: LGHDT and YNNKEL (reference sequence). This CDR3 comprises 15 residues. Trimming removed 0 bases from V and 4 bases from J, with 10 bases in between. The CDR3 nucleotides are TGTGCCAGCAGCCAAGAGTGGCGCGGTAATCAGCCCCAGCATTTT. It translates to CASSQEWRGNQPQHF.

V is TRBV7-3 and J is TRBJ2-1, with D tentatively TRBD1 (7 bases). CDR1 and CDR2 from the germline V gene are SGHTA and FQGTGA. CDR3 length equals 14 residues. Deletions cut 5 bases from V and 1 base from J, with 9 bases between. In nucleotides, the CDR3 is TGTGCCAGCAGCGCGGGACAGTCCTACAATGAGCAGTTCTTC. This sequence encodes CASSAGQSYNEQFF. Using reference TRBV7-3 and TRBJ2-1 for the parts outside the CDR3, the full variable domain is GAGVSQTPSNKVTEKGKYVELRCDPISGHTALYWYRQSLGQGPEFLIYFQGTGAADDSGLPNDRFFAVRPEGSVSTLKIQRTERGDSAVYLCASSAGQSYNEQFFGPGTRLTVL.

The chain couples TRBV5-1 to TRBJ2-1; D perhaps matches TRBD2 (5 bases). V lost 0 bases, J lost 9 bases, and 19 bases lay in between. From germline, CDR1 is SGHRS and CDR2 YFSETQ. This CDR3 is 16 amino acids long. For the CDR3, the DNA is TGCGCCAGCAGCTTGGGGATAGGAGGCGGCGGAGGTGAGCAGTTCTTC. This gives the protein CASSLGIGGGGGEQFF.

This chain connects TRBV7-2 to TRBJ2-7; TRBD1 matches at 8 bases. The germline CDR1 and CDR2 sequences are SGHTA and FQGNSA. Trimming took 4 bases from V and 2 from J; bases not matched to a gene: 1. The CDR3 length is 13 residues. The CDR3 spells CASSWGQAYEQYV. Here the CDR3 DNA reads TGTGCCAGCAGCTGGGGACAGGCCTACGAGCAGTACGTC.